This passage covers 27 T cell receptor beta chains from one sample sequenced in a study of regulatory T cells in long-lasting Graves disease. Documented time point: newly diagnosed GD, antithyroid drugs for less than 3 months. After RNA was extracted from PBMCs, the TCR library was made from it. Arm-PCR with iRepertoire HTBI primers amplified the CDR3 regions for these TCR beta libraries. From the multiplex PCR reads, TCRdb called clonotypes with MiXCR, one entry per CDR3 protein. Seen here are around 450,000 distinct CDR3 sequences, about 17% observed once, and the top ten hold about 12%. A further study also used this sample, focusing on T cells in Graves' hyperthyroidism and ophthalmopathy.

Sample: peripheral blood mononuclear cells (PBMCs), taken at new diagnosis, from a patient treated with antithyroid drugs. These receptor sequences come from a man in his forties with Graves disease.

At least ten counts were recorded for this clonotype. The CDR3 DNA is TGTGCCACCAGTGAATCTACAGGGGCCCCCTACAATGAGCAGTTCTTC. This codes for CATSESTGAPYNEQFF. The chain links TRBV24-1 to TRBJ2-1, with 7 bases identical to TRBD1. V lost 4 bases to trimming and J lost 2 bases; unmatched junction nucleotides: 7. Germline CDR1 KGHDR, CDR2 SFDVKD. The CDR3 has 16 amino acids.

About this clonotype itself: With a much larger clone just one base away, this may be a read error. The chain combines TRBV6-5 with TRBJ2-1, with a weak D call TRBD1 (6 bases). Germline V gives CDR1 MNHEY, CDR2 SVGAGI. V was cut by 0 bases and J by 10 bases, with 16 bases left in between. The CDR3 spans 15 residues. In DNA form, the CDR3 reads TGTGCCAGCAGTTACTCTGGGACAACACTGGACGAGCAGTTCTTC. This sequence encodes CASSYSGTTLDEQFF.

The V gene is TRBV20-1, the J gene TRBJ2-3; D unclear. CDR3 size: 13 residues. V lost 3 bases, J lost 2 bases, and 9 bases lay in between. Germline V gene data show CDR1 as DFQATT and CDR2 as SNEGSKA (reference sequence). As DNA, the CDR3 is TGCAGTGCTAGCTCTCGATTCACAGATACGCAGTATTTT. This sequence encodes CSASSRFTDTQYF.

The table lists this clonotype with many counts. The rearrangement links TRBV5-1 to TRBJ1-1, with 7 bases aligning to TRBD1. J gave up 4 bases and V 2 bases, and 8 bases lay outside the gene matches. Germline CDR1 and CDR2: SGHRS and YFSETQ. The CDR3 consists of 15 residues. In nucleotides, the CDR3 is TGCGCCAGCAGCTTCTCTCAAGGGGGCCCCACTGAAGCTTTCTTT. Translating gives CASSFSQGGPTEAFF.

The rearrangement links TRBV20-1 to TRBJ1-5; D remains unclear. Germline assignment: CDR1 DFQATT and CDR2 SNEGSKA (reference sequence). V was pared by 3 bases and J by 4 bases, with 16 bases between. This CDR3 spans 15 amino acids. CDR3: CSASPTPTPNQPQHF. CDR3 in DNA: TGCAGTGCTAGTCCAACCCCGACCCCTAATCAGCCCCAGCATTTT.

The chain is built from TRBV4-2 and TRBJ1-1; TRBD1 is a possible D gene (5 bases). V was shortened by 0 bases and J by 0 bases, with 11 bases between the two germline ends. Germline CDR1 is LGHNA and CDR2 is YNFKEQ. The CDR3 runs 16 residues. The DNA for the CDR3 is TGTGCCAGCAGCCAAGATCCTAAGGGGATGAACACTGAAGCTTTCTTT. Its translation: CASSQDPKGMNTEAFF.

The table lists this clonotype with a few counts. The chain couples TRBV2 to TRBJ2-1; possible D gene TRBD2, 6 bases. Germline V CDR1 and CDR2: SNHLY, FYNNEI. V shed 5 bases and J shed 2 bases, with 13 bases lying between them. The CDR3 totals 15 residues. This CDR3 reads CASSRQRVAYNEQFF. The CDR3 DNA sequence: TGTGCCAGCAGTAGGCAGCGGGTGGCCTACAATGAGCAGTTCTTC.

This clonotype appeared a few times. The rearrangement uses TRBV29-1 and TRBJ2-3; D might be TRBD2 (7 bases). This CDR3 is 13 amino acids long. Per germline, CDR1 SQVTM and CDR2 ANQGSEA. V lost 4 bases to trimming and J lost 5 bases, with 13 bases between them. This CDR3 is CSVAGGLGDTQYF. Written as DNA, the CDR3 is TGCAGCGTTGCGGGGGGCCTGGGAGATACGCAGTATTTT.

This chain uses TRBV10-3 with TRBJ2-1; TRBD2 is a possible D gene (5 bases). CDR3 length: 11 amino acids. Germline V gene sequence: CDR1 ENHRY, CDR2 SYGVKD. Deletions cut 6 bases from V and 10 bases from J, with 10 bases between. For the CDR3, the DNA is TGTGCCATCAGGGCCGGGGAAGAGCAGTTCTTC. Protein: CAIRAGEEQFF.

CDR3 protein: CASRVGYRGDHNEQFF. The CDR3 DNA follows: TGTGCCAGCAGGGTTGGCTACAGGGGGGATCACAATGAGCAGTTCTTC. The gene calls are TRBV28 and TRBJ2-1; 8 bases map to TRBD1. The germline CDR1 and CDR2 sequences are MDHEN and SYDVKM. V was pared by 6 bases and J by 5 bases, with 12 bases of the junction left unmatched. The CDR3 covers 16 residues.

This clonotype was seen many times. This chain links TRBV12-5 with TRBJ1-2; D might be TRBD1 (6 bases). Germline CDR1 is LGHNT and CDR2 is FRNRAP. Trimming stripped 1 base from V and 1 base from J, with 13 bases between. The CDR3 is 16 amino acids. The CDR3 is CASGLGQAYYNYGYTF. As DNA, the CDR3 is TGTGCTAGTGGTTTGGGACAGGCCTATTATAACTATGGCTACACCTTC.

The V and J genes are TRBV5-1 and TRBJ1-6; no clear D gene. The germline CDR1 and CDR2 sequences are SGHRS and YFSETQ. V was shortened by 3 bases and J by 8 bases, with 12 bases between the two germline ends. The CDR3 consists of 14 residues. The CDR3: CASSWASKDSPLHF. In DNA, the CDR3 is TGCGCCAGCAGCTGGGCCAGCAAGGATTCACCCCTCCACTTT.

This clonotype was detected ten times or more. V is TRBV28 and J is TRBJ2-3; no definite D call. The germline V gene encodes CDR1 MDHEN and CDR2 SYDVKM. The V gene lost 5 bases and the J gene lost 0 bases, with 6 bases spanning the gap. The CDR3 sequence is 13 residues long. CDR3 DNA sequence: TGTGCCAGCAGTCCCATCAGCACAGATACGCAGTATTTT. Translating gives CASSPISTDTQYF.

This chain joins TRBV24-1 and TRBJ1-5; D possibly corresponds to TRBD1 (6 bases). Germline V lookup: CDR1 KGHDR, CDR2 SFDVKD. The CDR3 is 16 residues long. V lost 4 bases and J lost 0, with 12 bases in between. CDR3 sequence reads: CATSDPLDSSNQPQHF. The CDR3, as DNA: TGTGCCACCAGTGACCCCCTGGACAGTAGCAATCAGCCCCAGCATTTT.

The chain combines TRBV5-1 with TRBJ1-4; 11 bases line up with TRBD1. Germline CDR1 SGHRS, CDR2 YFSETQ. After removal of 0 bases from V and 8 bases from J, the junction contained 3 bases not matched to a gene. The CDR3 spans 15 residues. The CDR3 DNA follows: TGCGCCAGCAGCTTGGATGGGACAGGGGGAGAAAAACTGTTTTTT. This gives the protein CASSLDGTGGEKLFF.

Ten or more counts support this clonotype. The chain employs TRBV2 and TRBJ2-6; no firm D call. Trimming removed 2 bases from V and 4 bases from J, with 6 bases in between. Per the germline V gene, CDR1 is SNHLY and CDR2 is FYNNEI. The CDR3 length is 14 residues. CDR3 region: CASSERPGANVLTF. The CDR3 nucleotides are TGTGCCAGCAGTGAACGCCCCGGGGCCAACGTCCTGACTTTC.

This clonotype has ten or more counts. V gene TRBV5-1 combines with J gene TRBJ2-3; unclear D gene. From germline, CDR1 is SGHRS and CDR2 YFSETQ. CDR3 length: 15 residues. The V gene lost 3 bases and the J gene lost 0 bases, with 11 bases spanning the gap. For the CDR3, the DNA is TGCGCCAGCAGCTCGGCAGGCGCTAGCACAGATACGCAGTATTTT. Protein product: CASSSAGASTDTQYF.

As to this clonotype: Mismatch with germline at one junction end may stem from a read error. The V and J genes are TRBV7-9 and TRBJ1-5; D is unresolved. CDR3 length equals 12 residues. Germline CDR1 and CDR2: SEHNR and FQNEAQ (reference sequence). The CDR3 reads CAGSSGSQPQHF. CDR3 nucleotide sequence: TGTGCCGGCAGCTCGGGGAGTCAGCCCCAGCATTTT.

This clonotype has only a few counts. The chain recombines TRBV6-1 with TRBJ2-7; 7 bases agree with TRBD1. This CDR3 comprises 13 residues. The V segment lost 8 bases and the J segment 2 bases; nucleotides outside the gene matches: 6. Germline-derived CDR1 and CDR2 are MNHNS and SASEGT. CDR3 in DNA: TGTGCCAGCGGACAGGAACTCCCCTACGAGCAGTACTTC. It is translated as CASGQELPYEQYF.

This clonotype was seen repeatedly, ten times or more. The gene calls are TRBV20-1 and TRBJ2-1; 8 bases match TRBD2. The trim removed 2 bases at V and 4 bases at J, leaving 7 bases unmatched. This CDR3 spans 15 amino acids. Germline assignment: CDR1 DFQATT and CDR2 SNEGSKA (reference sequence). This CDR3 reads CSARSSGGNYNEQFF. The CDR3 bases are TGCAGTGCTAGATCCAGCGGGGGCAATTACAATGAGCAGTTCTTC.

The chain joins TRBV11-3 to TRBJ2-2, with 10 positions matching TRBD2. With 11 bases clipped from V and 8 bases from J, the junction kept 8 bases outside the gene matches. This CDR3 spans 13 amino acids. Germline CDR1 SGHNT, CDR2 YENEEA. The CDR3 spells CAGASGSKGELFF. DNA of the CDR3: TGTGCCGGGGCTAGCGGGAGTAAGGGGGAGCTGTTTTTT.

There are many counts of this clonotype. The gene calls are TRBV28 and TRBJ1-2; 9 nucleotides match TRBD1. The CDR3 covers 18 residues. The ends lost 5 bases at V and 1 base at J; junction bases unmatched: 14. Germline V gives CDR1 MDHEN, CDR2 SYDVKM. CDR3 residues: CASSPFLGQGTLNYGYTF. CDR3 bases: TGTGCCAGCAGTCCCTTTCTGGGACAGGGCACTCTTAACTATGGCTACACCTTC.

The chain combines TRBV7-3 with TRBJ1-6; 11 nucleotides agree with TRBD1. V was clipped by 4 bases and J by 10 bases; unmatched bases: 9. CDR1 is SGHTA and CDR2 is FQGTGA in the germline V gene. The CDR3 sequence is 16 residues long. CDR3 nucleotides: TGTGCCAGCAGCTCACGAGGACAGGGGGCGCGGTCACCCCTCCACTTT. It specifies CASSSRGQGARSPLHF.

This clonotype was counted only a few times. This chain uses TRBV6-2 or TRBV6-3 with TRBJ2-3; 8 bases fit TRBD1. CDR1 and CDR2 from the germline V gene are MNHEY and SVGEGT. The CDR3 runs 14 residues. Unmatched junction bases numbered 6, after V lost 4 bases and J lost 6 bases. The CDR3 nucleotides read TGTGCCAGCAGTTTGACAGGGGAATGGGATACGCAGTATTTT. Residues: CASSLTGEWDTQYF.

Turning to this clonotype: A clone one base away is much larger, so this may be a read error. This rearrangement joins TRBV30 to TRBJ1-2, with D possibly TRBD1 on 5 matching bases. Trimming pared 3 bases from V and 12 bases from J, leaving 17 bases between. This CDR3 comprises 12 residues. Germline V CDR1 and CDR2: GTSNPN, SVGIG (reference sequence). The CDR3 is CAWSRLIQGHTF. The CDR3 nucleotides are TGTGCCTGGAGCCGCCTTATCCAGGGCCACACCTTC.

J is TRBJ2-5 and V is TRBV27; the D is unclear. The germline CDR1 and CDR2 sequences are MNHEY and SMNVEV (reference sequence). This CDR3 has 13 residues. V lost 4 bases, J lost 4 bases, and 10 bases lay in between. The CDR3 DNA follows: TGTGCCAGCAGTTCGGTATTTCGAGAGACCCAGTACTTC. Its translation is CASSSVFRETQYF.

The chain carries TRBV7-8 and TRBJ2-7; D is perhaps TRBD1 (6 bases). CDR1 is SGHVS and CDR2 is FQNEAQ in the germline V gene. The CDR3 consists of 13 residues. V was trimmed by 1 base and J by 9 bases, leaving 13 bases between them. This chain's CDR3 is CASSLGQQGRQYF. The CDR3 bases are TGTGCCAGCAGCTTAGGACAACAGGGCCGGCAGTACTTC.